This TCR beta chain is drawn from a study of blood T cell repertoires in COVID-19. Study overall: Some COVID-19 samples were acute and others convalescent; all came from the United States, Italy and Spain. T cells, B-cell-depleted T cells, or PBMCs supplied cDNA or gDNA.

The germline CDR1 and CDR2 sequences are WNHNN and SYGVQD (reference sequence). The CDR3 has 18 amino acids. Germline trimming cut 0 bases from V and 6 bases from J; bases unmatched to any gene: 12. As originally analysed: Amplification from reference gene primers served as the basis for estimated nucleated cell counts. TCRdb's copy holds only in-frame clones and misses some; the assay was immunoSEQ multiplex PCR. That table gives V, J and clone size, and the DNA gave D and trimming. The sample has roughly 100,000 clones; roughly 92% are singletons. The chain recombines TRBV10-1 with TRBJ2-1; TRBD2 aligns across 9 bases. The TCR sequence derives from a man aged 50 to 60 with active COVID-19. The specimen was peripheral blood. CDR3 amino acids: CASSESRAGSGRGNEQFF. The CDR3 coding sequence is TGCGCCAGCAGTGAGTCGAGGGCCGGTAGCGGGAGAGGCAATGAGCAGTTCTTC.